This T cell receptor (beta chain) was recovered during a study of CD8 T cells in Susac syndrome. The wider study: When blood was drawn, patients with Susac syndrome were on intravenous immunoglobulin alone, on corticosteroids, or therapy-naive.

TCR beta sequences were obtained from blood CD8+ and CD4+ T cells. TEMRA cells were FACS-enriched, and CD8+ and CD4+ T cells were isolated negatively. Reverse transcription of roughly 0.5 to 1 ug RNA was performed with random hexamers. The method of amplification for TCR beta CDR3 was immunoSEQ multiplex PCR, covering 54 Vbeta and 13 Jbeta. A single record per CDR3 protein comes from TCRdb applying MiXCR to the immunoSEQ multiplex PCR reads. The sample yields about 180,000 distinct CDR3 sequences, under 95% seen once. The germline V gene has CDR1 ENHRY and CDR2 SYGVKD. The CDR3 consists of 15 residues. V gave up 3 bases and J gave up 2 bases, with 12 bases separating them.

This sequence originates from a human donor with Susac syndrome. The chain combines TRBV10-3 with TRBJ2-3; D is uncertain. Sequencing was done on a sample of CD4+ T cells from PBMCs. The CDR3 DNA sequence: TGTGCCATCAGTGATCGCTTTAGTAACACAGATACGCAGTATTTT. It encodes CAISDRFSNTDTQYF.